This T cell receptor beta chain came from a study of cytomegalovirus exposure and HLA in healthy donors. Study information: Assignment to the Caucasian-associated ancestry cluster applied to around four fifths of the approximately 420 genotyped donors. Study-level results: Follow-up analysis later connected one missense variant in DCLRE1C with trimming of TCR beta V- and J-genes.

Trimming cost V 3 bases and J 6 bases, with 9 bases left between them. The germline gives CDR1 LNHNV, CDR2 YYDKDF (reference sequence). The CDR3 totals 13 residues. It was with 60 Vbeta and 13 Jbeta primers that the PCR ran. Here immunoSEQ multiplex PCR was the method, and the copy in TCRdb shows in-frame clones only, minus some. Of fewer than 150,000 clones listed, about 61% are singletons. This clone was seen once. The target antigen is unknown. The chain employs TRBV15 and TRBJ1-5; D is possibly TRBD1 (5 bases). This TCR was recovered from a man aged 18-30 years in good health and CMV-seropositive. The sequenced sample was PBMCs. The chain's CDR3 is CATSRGEGQPQHF. The CDR3 DNA is TGTGCCACCAGCAGGGGGGAGGGTCAGCCCCAGCATTTT.